Following are 26 T cell receptor beta chains from one sample sequenced in a study of T cell responses to AZD1222 COVID-19 vaccine. Measured with immunoSEQ multiplex PCR; TCRdb has only the in-frame clones, and not every one. The data contain approximately 100,000 clones, 85% to 90% of them seen just once; the ten biggest clones take up about 1.4%. The specimen comprised peripheral blood, sampled on day 0 of AZD1222 vaccination. The receptors here all came from an adult in good health.

The chain has TRBV6-5 and TRBJ2-3, with TRBD2 identical over 7 bases. Unmatched junction bases numbered 8, after V lost 0 bases and J lost 5 bases. CDR3 length: 16 residues. The germline V gene has CDR1 MNHEY and CDR2 SVGAGI. This CDR3 reads CASSYSRREQRDTQYF. The CDR3 bases are TGTGCCAGCAGTTACTCCCGGCGGGAGCAACGAGATACGCAGTATTTT.

J is TRBJ2-3 and V is TRBV11-3, with D uncertain. Germline V gene sequence: CDR1 SGHNT, CDR2 YENEEA. Trimming removed 0 bases from V and 4 bases from J, with 2 bases in between. This CDR3 region has 12 residues. In DNA, the CDR3 is TGTGCCAGCAGCTTAGACGCAGATACGCAGTATTTT. Protein: CASSLDADTQYF.

J is TRBJ1-1 and V is TRBV12-3 or TRBV12-4; D call uncertain. The CDR3 is made up of 12 amino acids. V was cut by 4 bases and J by 3 bases, with 6 bases left in between. The CDR3 DNA sequence: TGTGCCAGCAGTTCCGGGTACACTGAAGCTTTCTTT. This codes for CASSSGYTEAFF.

The chain is built from TRBV6-1 and TRBJ1-5, with a tentative D call TRBD1 (5 bases). The length of the CDR3 is 16 residues. The V and J ends lost 0 bases and 6 bases respectively, with 15 bases between them. Germline CDR1 is MNHNS and CDR2 is SASEGT. CDR3 sequence: CASSEASREGFQPQHF. Here the CDR3 DNA reads TGTGCCAGCAGTGAAGCTAGCAGGGAAGGGTTTCAGCCCCAGCATTTT.

The J gene is TRBJ1-2, the V gene TRBV19; no clear D gene. The CDR3 is 14 amino acids. Trimming cost V 9 bases and J 0 bases, with 14 bases left between them. CDR1 and CDR2 from the germline V gene are LNHDA and SQIVND (reference sequence). CDR3 in amino acids: CASTPLGSNYGYTF. The CDR3 DNA follows: TGTGCCAGCACCCCGCTTGGATCTAACTATGGCTACACCTTC.

The gene calls are TRBV7-3 and TRBJ1-2, with TRBD1 matching over 8 bases. Trimming took 5 bases from V and 3 from J; bases not matched to a gene: 11. The CDR3 contains 16 residues. Germline V lookup: CDR1 SGHTA, CDR2 FQGTGA. CDR3 in amino acids: CASSPRGQGWDYGYTF. DNA for the CDR3: TGTGCCAGCAGCCCACGAGGACAGGGCTGGGACTATGGCTACACCTTC.

V and J are TRBV27 and TRBJ1-2, with D tentatively TRBD1 (5 bases). This CDR3 is 13 amino acids long. V lost 4 bases and J 2 bases, leaving 8 bases between the germline ends. The germline CDR1 and CDR2 sequences are MNHEY and SMNVEV (reference sequence). The CDR3 loop is CASSSSGNYGYTF. The CDR3 DNA reads as TGTGCCAGCAGTTCCTCAGGGAACTATGGCTACACCTTC.

In this sample, this clone turned up once. In nucleotides, the CDR3 is TGTGCCAGCAGCTTGGAGGGAAACCGTTTAAATGAGCAGTTCTTC. This gives the protein CASSLEGNRLNEQFF. V and J are TRBV11-2 and TRBJ2-1, with D perhaps TRBD2 (6 bases). V gave up 3 bases and J gave up 7 bases, with 16 bases separating them. Germline V CDR1 and CDR2: SGHAT, FQNNGV. This CDR3 is 15 amino acids long.

J is TRBJ1-1 and V is TRBV28; D is unresolved. The CDR3 extends over 15 amino acids. The V end was cut by 5 bases, the J end by 0 bases, with 13 bases between. Germline V gives CDR1 MDHEN, CDR2 SYDVKM. The CDR3 nucleotides read TGTGCCAGCAGTCCTACTTGGACGGTGAACACTGAAGCTTTCTTT. Its protein is CASSPTWTVNTEAFF.

V and J are TRBV15 and TRBJ2-5; D is undetermined. There are 15 residues in the CDR3. CDR1 and CDR2 from the germline V gene are LNHNV and YYDKDF (reference sequence). Trimming removed 0 bases from V and 4 bases from J, with 12 bases in between. CDR3 protein: CATSRDLVTGETQYF. The CDR3 DNA is TGTGCCACCAGCAGAGATCTGGTAACCGGAGAGACCCAGTACTTC.

The chain carries TRBV28 and TRBJ2-2; 7 nucleotides line up with TRBD1. CDR1 and CDR2 from the germline V gene are MDHEN and SYDVKM. Trimming took 6 bases from V and 1 from J; bases not matched to a gene: 2. This CDR3 spans 14 amino acids. The CDR3 is CASSSGGNTGELFF. The CDR3, as DNA: TGTGCCAGCAGCTCAGGGGGGAACACCGGGGAGCTGTTTTTT.

This clone has just one count. V and J are TRBV11-2 and TRBJ2-5; either TRBD1 or TRBD2 may fit D (6 bases each). Germline CDR1 SGHAT, CDR2 FQNNGV. This CDR3 has 16 amino acids. V was pared by 2 bases and J by 5 bases, with 18 bases between. For the CDR3, the DNA is TGTGCCAGCAGCTTACAGGGGTCGGGGGCGGATGAGACCCAGTACTTC. It is translated as CASSLQGSGADETQYF.

The chain is built from TRBV18 and TRBJ1-1; D is unclear. From germline, CDR1 is KGHSH and CDR2 LQKENI. Trimming left V 8 bases short and J 0 bases short, with 10 bases between. The length of the CDR3 is 13 residues. In DNA form, the CDR3 reads TGTGCCAGCGAAGGATTGTTGAACACTGAAGCTTTCTTT. It translates to CASEGLLNTEAFF.

The chain has TRBV12-3 or TRBV12-4 and TRBJ2-3, with D possibly matching TRBD2 (5 bases). Trimming removed 0 bases from V and 10 bases from J, with 11 bases in between. The CDR3 is made up of 13 amino acids. The CDR3: CASSLAPSRAQYF. DNA of the CDR3: TGTGCCAGCAGTTTAGCGCCTAGCCGGGCGCAGTATTTT.

The chain combines TRBV18 with TRBJ1-1, with D possibly TRBD1 on 6 matching bases. The CDR3 runs to 13 residues. Germline CDR1 KGHSH, CDR2 LQKENI. Trimming removed 8 bases at V and 4 bases at J, with 14 bases between. CDR3 DNA: TGTGCCAGCCGCGATACAGGGATCACTGAAGCTTTCTTT. Encoded protein: CASRDTGITEAFF. Looking up the rest from reference TRBV18 and TRBJ1-1 gives the full variable domain: NAGVMQNPRHLVRRRGQEARLRCSPMKGHSHVYWYRQLPEEGLKFMVYLQKENIIDESGMPKERFSAEFPKEGPSILRIQQVVRGDSAAYFCASRDTGITEAFFGQGTRLTVV.

The rearrangement joins TRBV27 to TRBJ1-5; TRBD1 agrees at 10 bases. This CDR3 contains 15 residues. Germline-derived CDR1 and CDR2 are MNHEY and SMNVEV (reference sequence). Losses at the gene ends were 8 bases for V and 4 bases for J; bases not matched to a gene: 8. As DNA, the CDR3 is TGTGCCAGCGCTCAAGGGACAGGGGTTAATCAGCCCCAGCATTTT. As protein: CASAQGTGVNQPQHF.

J is TRBJ2-1 and V is TRBV7-3; 9 bases match TRBD2. This CDR3 region has 18 residues. Germline assignment: CDR1 SGHTA and CDR2 FQGTGA. V trimming: 2 bases; J trimming: 6 bases; junction bases outside the gene matches: 14. The CDR3 DNA reads TGTGCCAGCAGCTTAGGGGTAACGGGGCTAGCGGGGACCAATGAGCAGTTCTTC. This encodes CASSLGVTGLAGTNEQFF.

The V call is TRBV27, the J call TRBJ2-3, with D hard to call. Germline CDR1 reads MNHEY; CDR2 reads SMNVEV (reference sequence). Trimming removed 5 bases at V and 6 bases at J, with 6 bases between. The CDR3 is made up of 11 amino acids. The CDR3 reads CASSDGDTQYF. The CDR3 DNA follows: TGTGCCAGCAGTGACGGTGATACGCAGTATTTT.

The V call is TRBV27, the J call TRBJ2-3; D uncertain. The CDR3 totals 13 residues. The V and J ends lost 5 bases and 4 bases respectively, with 10 bases between them. From germline, CDR1 is MNHEY and CDR2 SMNVEV (reference sequence). For the CDR3, the DNA is TGTGCCAGCAGTCTTACCTGGGCAGATACGCAGTATTTT. It codes for CASSLTWADTQYF.

This sequence joins TRBV25-1 and TRBJ2-1, with a weak D call TRBD2 (6 bases). The V gene's germline CDR1 is MGHDK and CDR2 SYGVNS. The ends were cut back, 4 bases at V and 6 bases at J, with 7 bases in the middle. CDR3 length: 12 residues. CDR3 DNA: TGTGCCAGCAGTGTCGGGGGCAATGAGCAGTTCTTC. Amino acids: CASSVGGNEQFF.

The chain uses TRBV6-2 or TRBV6-3 and TRBJ2-1; the D is unclear. V lost 0 bases, J lost 4 bases, and 7 bases lay in between. Germline CDR1 reads MNHEY; CDR2 reads SVGEGT. CDR3 length: 14 residues. The CDR3 DNA follows: TGTGCCAGCAGTTACTCGACCTGGTACAATGAGCAGTTCTTC. This encodes CASSYSTWYNEQFF.

The J gene is TRBJ2-3, the V gene TRBV18; weak D call: TRBD1 (6 bases). The CDR3 covers 15 residues. Germline loops: CDR1 KGHSH, CDR2 LQKENI. Deletions cut 5 bases from V and 4 bases from J, with 16 bases between. CDR3 nucleotides: TGTGCCAGCTCAGGTTTAGGGGGAACGTCAGATACGCAGTATTTT. This translates into CASSGLGGTSDTQYF.

This rearrangement joins TRBV5-4 to TRBJ2-7; D perhaps matches TRBD2 (5 bases). Trimming stripped 4 bases from V and 3 bases from J, with 8 bases between. Germline V gene sequence: CDR1 SGHNT, CDR2 YYREEE (reference sequence). The CDR3 spans 12 residues. The CDR3 here is CASSNRDYEQYF. In DNA, the CDR3 is TGTGCCAGCAGCAACCGGGACTACGAGCAGTACTTC.

The chain employs TRBV30 and TRBJ1-3; D not resolved. V lost 0 bases, J lost 3 bases, and 12 bases lay in between. Germline CDR1 and CDR2: GTSNPN and SVGIG (reference sequence). This CDR3 comprises 15 residues. The CDR3 DNA reads TGTGCCTGGAGTGTACTTTCACACTATGGAAACACCATATATTTT. Its protein is CAWSVLSHYGNTIYF. The complete variable domain, with remaining parts taken from reference TRBV30 and TRBJ1-3, reads SQTIHQWPATLVQPVGSPLSLECTVEGTSNPNLYWYRQAAGRGLQLLFYSVGIGQISSEVPQNLSASRPQDRQFILSSKKLLLSDSGFYLCAWSVLSHYGNTIYFGEGSWLTVV.

V is TRBV12-3 or TRBV12-4 and J is TRBJ1-1; no reliable D call. The V end was cut by 2 bases, the J end by 2 bases, with 6 bases between. This CDR3 comprises 13 residues. The CDR3 loop is CASSLTENTEAFF. CDR3 nucleotide sequence: TGTGCCAGCAGTTTAACAGAAAACACTGAAGCTTTCTTT.

This clone was seen just once. The gene calls are TRBV7-2 and TRBJ2-1, with 9 bases lining up with TRBD2. Germline V gives CDR1 SGHTA, CDR2 FQGNSA. V lost 5 bases and J lost 4; bases outside the gene matches: 6. The CDR3 is 15 residues long. CDR3 coding DNA: TGTGCCAGCAGCCCGAGGACTAGCGAATACAATGAGCAGTTCTTC. Translating gives CASSPRTSEYNEQFF.